This passage covers 18 T cell receptor beta chains from one sample sequenced in a study of blood T cell repertoires in COVID-19. Only in-frame clones appear in the TCRdb table, and some are missing; sequencing was by immunoSEQ multiplex PCR. The table shows 95,000 to 150,000 clones, with approximately 90% occurring only once. Sequences were obtained from peripheral blood. Receptors originate from a woman between 50 and 59 years old with acute or convalescent COVID-19.

The rearrangement joins TRBV20-1 to TRBJ1-2; 7 positions match TRBD1. The germline V gene encodes CDR1 DFQATT and CDR2 SNEGSKA (reference sequence). The CDR3 has 15 residues. The V segment lost 3 bases and the J segment 2 bases; nucleotides outside the gene matches: 9. CDR3 in amino acids: CSASGPGTANYGYTF. DNA of the CDR3: TGCAGTGCTAGTGGCCCAGGGACAGCAAACTATGGCTACACCTTC.

This clone showed up just once. The rearrangement uses TRBV6-1 and TRBJ2-7; the D gene is possibly TRBD1 (6 bases). V lost 2 bases to trimming and J lost 3 bases, with 11 bases between them. Germline V CDR1 and CDR2: MNHNS, SASEGT. The CDR3 length is 14 residues. CDR3 sequence (DNA): TGTGCCAGCAGTGAAATTGGACAGAACTACGAGCAGTACTTC. Translation: CASSEIGQNYEQYF.

The rearrangement links TRBV5-4 to TRBJ2-3; 7 nucleotides agree with TRBD2. The CDR3 length is 14 residues. Trimming took 2 bases from V and 5 from J; bases not matched to a gene: 5. CDR1 is SGHNT, CDR2 YYREEE, per germline (reference sequence). CDR3 DNA sequence: TGTGCCAGCAGCTTACCGGGGGGAGGAGATACGCAGTATTTT. Its translation is CASSLPGGGDTQYF.

V gene TRBV7-3 combines with J gene TRBJ1-1; the D is unclear. The CDR3 spans 13 residues. V lost 4 bases, J lost 1 base, and 7 bases lay in between. Germline assignment: CDR1 SGHTA and CDR2 FQGTGA. The CDR3 spells CASSSPGNTEAFF. The CDR3 bases are TGTGCCAGCAGCTCCCCCGGGAACACTGAAGCTTTCTTT.

This chain joins TRBV7-9 and TRBJ1-2; D not certain. Germline values: CDR1 SEHNR, CDR2 FQNEAQ (reference sequence). Trimming cost V 1 base and J 8 bases, with 11 bases left between them. The CDR3 is 13 amino acids. The CDR3 sequence: CASSLGSAGGYTF. In DNA, the CDR3 is TGTGCCAGCAGCTTAGGGTCGGCGGGAGGCTACACCTTC.

This chain uses TRBV2 with TRBJ2-7, with D tentatively TRBD2 (5 bases). Trimming shortened V by 7 bases and J by 5 bases, and 9 bases separated the two germline ends. Germline V gene data show CDR1 as SNHLY and CDR2 as FYNNEI. The length of the CDR3 is 11 residues. The CDR3 loop is CASIVAHEQYF. In DNA, the CDR3 is TGTGCCAGCATAGTAGCGCACGAGCAGTACTTC.

This clone showed up just once. The chain employs TRBV24-1 and TRBJ1-2, with D possibly being TRBD1 (6 bases). V lost 9 bases, J lost 5 bases, and 9 bases lay in between. Germline assignment: CDR1 KGHDR and CDR2 SFDVKD. This CDR3 comprises 11 residues. The CDR3 DNA reads TGTGCCACCTCTACAGGGTATGGCTACACCTTC. This sequence encodes CATSTGYGYTF.

The V gene is TRBV18, the J gene TRBJ1-5; the match to TRBD1 covers 11 bases. V trimming: 1 base; J trimming: 7 bases; junction bases outside the gene matches: 6. Germline V CDR1 and CDR2: KGHSH, LQKENI. This CDR3 contains 16 residues. In DNA form, the CDR3 reads TGTGCCAGCTCACCACAGGACAGGGGGCTCGGACAGCCCCAGCATTTT. It codes for CASSPQDRGLGQPQHF.

The chain carries TRBV9 and TRBJ2-1; 9 nucleotides line up with TRBD1. There are 15 residues in the CDR3. V shed 4 bases and J 5 bases; nucleotides not matched to a gene: 7. Germline V CDR1 and CDR2: SGDLS, YYNGEE. The CDR3 DNA follows: TGTGCCAGCAGCAACCGGGACAGGGACGACAATGAGCAGTTCTTC. Translation gives CASSNRDRDDNEQFF.

This chain uses TRBV5-6 with TRBJ1-2; TRBD1 agrees at 8 bases. This CDR3 contains 16 residues. CDR1 and CDR2 (germline): SGHDT, YYEEEE. With 1 base clipped from V and 4 bases from J, the junction kept 9 bases outside the gene matches. DNA of the CDR3: TGTGCCAGCAGCTTGAGGGGGGGACAGGATCGCTATGGCTACACCTTC. It is translated as CASSLRGGQDRYGYTF.

This clone showed up just a few times. The chain couples TRBV6-6 to TRBJ2-2; D is ambiguous. Trimming removed 6 bases from V and 6 bases from J, with 20 bases in between. The germline CDR1 and CDR2 sequences are MNHNY and SVGAGI (reference sequence). The CDR3 extends over 16 amino acids. The DNA for the CDR3 is TGTGCCAGCAGCCGATCACAAAAAATCGTCGCCGGGGAGCTGTTTTTT. Translation gives CASSRSQKIVAGELFF.

There are a few counts of this clone. The chain has TRBV29-1 and TRBJ2-7, with 8 bases identical to TRBD2. Germline assignment: CDR1 SQVTM and CDR2 ANQGSEA. Germline trimming cut 0 bases from V and 5 bases from J; bases unmatched to any gene: 9. The CDR3 extends over 15 amino acids. Here the CDR3 reads CSVEDPNGRAHEQYF. The CDR3 nucleotides read TGCAGCGTTGAAGATCCGAACGGGAGGGCCCACGAGCAGTACTTC.

The chain combines TRBV7-9 with TRBJ1-1, with a weak D call TRBD1 (5 bases). V lost 4 bases, J lost 3 bases, and 18 bases lay in between. The CDR3 contains 16 residues. Germline V gene sequence: CDR1 SEHNR, CDR2 FQNEAQ (reference sequence). CDR3 coding DNA: TGTGCCAGCAGCTATCCAAGGGGCAATTGGGACACTGAAGCTTTCTTT. It encodes CASSYPRGNWDTEAFF.

The rearrangement links TRBV10-3 to TRBJ1-6; possibly TRBD1 for D (5 bases). Trimming shortened V by 3 bases and J by 7 bases, and 13 bases separated the two germline ends. The CDR3 is 15 residues long. Germline CDR1 ENHRY, CDR2 SYGVKD. Here the CDR3 DNA reads TGTGCCATCAGTGACTTCGACAGTGACAATTCACCCCTCCACTTT. The encoded protein is CAISDFDSDNSPLHF.

The gene calls are TRBV19 and TRBJ2-5, with TRBD2 matching 9 bases. The V segment lost 3 bases and the J segment 5 bases; nucleotides outside the gene matches: 7. This CDR3 is 15 amino acids long. CDR1 is LNHDA, CDR2 SQIVND, per germline (reference sequence). The CDR3, as DNA: TGTGCCAGTAGTATTGGGTTAGCGGGAGTTGAGACCCAGTACTTC. This encodes CASSIGLAGVETQYF.

The chain employs TRBV21-1 and TRBJ2-1; TRBD1 is taken as the D call from the table, unchecked against the DNA. TRBV21-1 is a pseudogene segment. The CDR3 consists of 18 residues. CDR3 loop: CASSKKWGQGESYNEQFF. For the CDR3, the DNA is TGTGCCAGCAGCAAAAAATGGGGACAGGGTGAGTCCTACAATGAGCAGTTCTTC.

DNA for the CDR3: TGCAGCGTCGGAGGGATGCCCTACGAGCAGTACTTC. Translated: CSVGGMPYEQYF. The rearrangement uses TRBV29-1 and TRBJ2-7; perhaps TRBD2 as D (6 bases). Germline V lookup: CDR1 SQVTM, CDR2 ANQGSEA. With 6 bases removed from V and 2 bases from J, the gap between germline ends came to 11 bases. CDR3 length: 12 amino acids.

The chain uses TRBV10-3 and TRBJ2-1; D may be TRBD2 (6 bases). V was pared by 4 bases and J by 8 bases, with 15 bases between. The CDR3 has 14 residues. Germline V lookup: CDR1 ENHRY, CDR2 SYGVKD. CDR3 region: CAISVGTALDEQFF. DNA of the CDR3: TGTGCCATCAGTGTGGGGACTGCGCTGGATGAGCAGTTCTTC.